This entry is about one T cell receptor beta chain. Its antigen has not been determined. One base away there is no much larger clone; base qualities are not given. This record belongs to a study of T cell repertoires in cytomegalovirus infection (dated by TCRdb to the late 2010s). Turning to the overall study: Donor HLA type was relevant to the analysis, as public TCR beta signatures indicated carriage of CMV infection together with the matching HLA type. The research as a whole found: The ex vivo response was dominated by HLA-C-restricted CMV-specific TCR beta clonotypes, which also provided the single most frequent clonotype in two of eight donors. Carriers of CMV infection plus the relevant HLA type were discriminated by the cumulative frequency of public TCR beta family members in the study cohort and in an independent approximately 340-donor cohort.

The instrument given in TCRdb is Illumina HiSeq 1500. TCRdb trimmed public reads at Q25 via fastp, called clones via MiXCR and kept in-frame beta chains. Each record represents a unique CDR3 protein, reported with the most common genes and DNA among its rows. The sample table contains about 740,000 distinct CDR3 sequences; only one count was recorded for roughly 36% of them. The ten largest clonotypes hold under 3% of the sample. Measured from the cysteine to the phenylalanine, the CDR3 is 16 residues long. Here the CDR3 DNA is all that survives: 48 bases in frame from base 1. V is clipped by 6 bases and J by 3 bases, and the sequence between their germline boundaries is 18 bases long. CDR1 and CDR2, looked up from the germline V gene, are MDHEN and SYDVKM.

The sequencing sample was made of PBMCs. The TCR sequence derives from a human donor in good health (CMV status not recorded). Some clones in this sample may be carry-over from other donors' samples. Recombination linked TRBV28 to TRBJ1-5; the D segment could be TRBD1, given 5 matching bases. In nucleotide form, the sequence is TGTGCCAGCAGCTCCGACCCCAGGGTGCCCAATCAGCCCCAGCATTTT. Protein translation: CASSSDPRVPNQPQHF.